Listed here is a single T cell receptor (beta chain). The method was immunoSEQ multiplex PCR; TCRdb's version includes in-frame clones alone and lacks a portion of them. The sample includes roughly 97,000 clones, around 87% of them seen just once. Trimming removed 1 base from V and 8 bases from J; junction bases left unmatched: 9. Germline V gives CDR1 LGHNA, CDR2 YNFKEQ. The CDR3 is 16 amino acids. This specimen belongs to a study of blood T cell repertoires in COVID-19. Looking at the study overall: From T cells, B-cell-depleted T cells, or PBMCs came the material, which was cDNA or gDNA.

The TCR comes from a human donor in a cohort sampled during active COVID-19. Material for sequencing was peripheral blood. The genes are TRBV4-2 and TRBJ1-3; 9 nucleotides align to TRBD1. CDR3 in DNA: TGTGCCAGCAGCCAAGGACCTGGACAGGGGATAGACACCATATATTTT. This gives the protein CASSQGPGQGIDTIYF.